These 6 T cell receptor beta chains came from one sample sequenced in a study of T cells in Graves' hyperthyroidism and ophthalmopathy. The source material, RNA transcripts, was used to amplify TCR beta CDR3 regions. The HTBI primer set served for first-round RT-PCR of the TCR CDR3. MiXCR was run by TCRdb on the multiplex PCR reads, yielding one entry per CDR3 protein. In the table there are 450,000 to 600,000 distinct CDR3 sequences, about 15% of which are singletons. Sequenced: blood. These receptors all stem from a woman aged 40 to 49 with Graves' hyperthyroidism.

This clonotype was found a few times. The CDR3 reads CSGTGDNEKLFF. The CDR3 DNA sequence: TGCAGTGGAACAGGGGATAATGAAAAACTGTTTTTT. The chain combines TRBV20-1 with TRBJ1-4; 7 bases fit TRBD1. CDR1 is DFQATT, CDR2 SNEGSKA, per germline (reference sequence). With V trimmed by 7 bases and J by 4 bases, 3 bases remained unmatched. This CDR3 has 12 amino acids.

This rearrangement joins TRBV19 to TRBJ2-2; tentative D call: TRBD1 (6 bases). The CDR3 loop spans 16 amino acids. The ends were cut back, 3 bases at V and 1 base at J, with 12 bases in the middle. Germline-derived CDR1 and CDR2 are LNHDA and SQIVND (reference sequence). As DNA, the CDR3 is TGTGCCAGTAGTATGGGCAGGGGACAGAACACCGGGGAGCTGTTTTTT. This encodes CASSMGRGQNTGELFF. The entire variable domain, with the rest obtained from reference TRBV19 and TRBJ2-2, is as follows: DGGITQSPKYLFRKEGQNVTLSCEQNLNHDAMYWYRQDPGQGLRLIYYSQIVNDFQKGDIAEGYSVSREKKESFPLTVTSAQKNPTAFYLCASSMGRGQNTGELFFGEGSRLTVL.

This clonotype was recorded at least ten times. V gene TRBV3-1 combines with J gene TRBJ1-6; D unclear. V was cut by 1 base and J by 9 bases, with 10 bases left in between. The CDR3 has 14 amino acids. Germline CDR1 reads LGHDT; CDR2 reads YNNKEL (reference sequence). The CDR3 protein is CASSQGGSVSPLHF. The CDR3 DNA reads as TGTGCCAGCAGCCAAGGGGGATCAGTTTCACCCCTCCACTTT.

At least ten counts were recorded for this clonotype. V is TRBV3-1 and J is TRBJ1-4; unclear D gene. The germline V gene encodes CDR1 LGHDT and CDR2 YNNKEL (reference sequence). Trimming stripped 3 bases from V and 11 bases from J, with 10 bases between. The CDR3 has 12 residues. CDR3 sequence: CASSQEGGKLFF. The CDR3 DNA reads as TGTGCCAGCAGCCAGGAGGGCGGGAAACTGTTTTTT.

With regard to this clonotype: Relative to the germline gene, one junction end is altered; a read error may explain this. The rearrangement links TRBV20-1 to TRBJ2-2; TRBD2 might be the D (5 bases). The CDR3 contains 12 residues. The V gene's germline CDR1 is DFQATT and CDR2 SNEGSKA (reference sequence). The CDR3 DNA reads TGCAGTGCTAGAAGATTTTCCGGGGAGCTGTCTTTT. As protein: CSARRFSGELSF.

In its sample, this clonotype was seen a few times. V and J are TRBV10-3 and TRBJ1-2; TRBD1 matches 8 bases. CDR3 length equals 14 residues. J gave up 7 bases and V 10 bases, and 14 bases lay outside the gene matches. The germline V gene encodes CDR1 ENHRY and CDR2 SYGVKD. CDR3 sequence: CATRGSGGEGGYTF. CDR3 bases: TGTGCCACCCGAGGGTCAGGGGGCGAGGGTGGCTACACCTTC.